One TCR beta chain is described in this entry. The record originates from a study of blood T cell repertoires in COVID-19. TCRdb's table, derived via immunoSEQ multiplex PCR, lists solely in-frame clones and lacks some. The sample shows over 250,000 clones, 80% to 90% of them seen only once. Germline V gene sequence: CDR1 MNHEY, CDR2 SMNVEV (reference sequence). CDR3 length: 14 residues. V lost 4 bases to trimming and J lost 3 bases, with 12 bases between them. The clonotype originates from a woman in her 70s with acute or convalescent COVID-19. The specimen sequenced was peripheral blood. This chain joins TRBV27 and TRBJ1-2; TRBD1 might be the D (5 bases). This CDR3 reads CASSSGRVDYGYTF. CDR3 coding DNA: TGTGCCAGCAGTTCGGGCAGGGTGGACTATGGCTACACCTTC.